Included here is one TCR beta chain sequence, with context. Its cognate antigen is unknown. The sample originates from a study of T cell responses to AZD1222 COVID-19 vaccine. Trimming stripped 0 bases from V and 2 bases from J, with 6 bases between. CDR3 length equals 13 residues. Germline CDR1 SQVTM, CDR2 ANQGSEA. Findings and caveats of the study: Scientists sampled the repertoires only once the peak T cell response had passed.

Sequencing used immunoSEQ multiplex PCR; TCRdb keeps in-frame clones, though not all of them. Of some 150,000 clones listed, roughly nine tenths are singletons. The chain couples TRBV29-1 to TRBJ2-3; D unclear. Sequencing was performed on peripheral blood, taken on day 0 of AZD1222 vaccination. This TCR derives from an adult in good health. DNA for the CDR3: TGCAGCGTTGAAGACAGGAACACAGATACGCAGTATTTT. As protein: CSVEDRNTDTQYF.